A selection of T cell receptor beta chains follows, all from one sample in a study of Graves' ophthalmopathy and Graves' hyperthyroidism. Each CDR3 protein gets one entry after TCRdb re-called the multiplex PCR reads with MiXCR. Altogether a few hundred thousand distinct CDR3 sequences are present, about 35% being singletons, with the ten largest covering about 4.6%. The specimen sequenced was peripheral blood or thyroid tissue (not recorded which). The source of these receptors is an adult man with Graves' hyperthyroidism. Both conserved end residues are part of each CDR3. A D gene is named only where the DNA matches it firmly. Part of the rows lack a size; the others show once, few, many or a class for expanded clones.

TRBD1	15	.	TRBJ1-2	TRBV5-1	TGCGCCAGCAGCTCCTTTTCGACAGGGACTCTCGGCTACACCTTC	CASSSFSTGTLGYTF
TRBD1	16	.	TRBJ1-2	TRBV9	TGTGCCAGCAGCGTAGGCGGGACAGGGGGCGCCGATGGCTACACCTTC	CASSVGGTGGADGYTF
.	13	.	TRBJ1-2	TRBV7-8	TGTGCCAGCAGCCGCCTCCAGGGAGATGGCTACACCTTC	CASSRLQGDGYTF
.	14	many	TRBJ1-5	TRBV19	TGTGCCAGTAGTGGGCACCCTGAGAATCAGCCCCAGCATTTT	CASSGHPENQPQHF
.	15	many	TRBJ1-3	TRBV11-2	TGTGCCAGCAGCTTAGGGAGAGTCTCTGGAAACACCATATATTTT	CASSLGRVSGNTIYF
.	15	many	TRBJ2-5	TRBV19	TGTGCCAGTAGTACCTCAGCGAATACCAAAGAGACCCAGTACTTC	CASSTSANTKETQYF
TRBD1	15	few	TRBJ1-1	TRBV29-1	TGCAGCGTTGAAAGGAACCAGGGACAGGGTTCTGAAGCTTTCTTT	CSVERNQGQGSEAFF
.	16	few	TRBJ1-1	TRBV12-3/TRBV12-4	TGTGCCAGCAGCCAAGGGAGGGCCGGAGGGTACACTGAAGCTTTCTTT	CASSQGRAGGYTEAFF
.	11	.	TRBJ1-4	TRBV29-1	TGCAGCCTTGAGGGGAATGAAAAACTGTTTTTT	CSLEGNEKLFF
.	16	few	TRBJ2-1	TRBV29-1	TGCAGCGTTGAAGATCGGGGGCGGGACCCTTACAATGAGCAGTTCTTC	CSVEDRGRDPYNEQFF
TRBD1	13	.	TRBJ1-1	TRBV6-1	TGTGCCACCCTACAGGGGATAAACACTGAAGCTTTCTTT	CATLQGINTEAFF
.	13	many	TRBJ2-1	TRBV24-1	TGTGCCACCAGTGATTCTCCTAGCGATGAGCAGTTCTTC	CATSDSPSDEQFF
.	13	many	TRBJ1-6	TRBV29-1	TGCAGCGTTGGACTGCTCTATAATTCACCCCTCCACTTT	CSVGLLYNSPLHF
.	14	.	TRBJ1-5	TRBV2	TGTGCCAGCAGCAATACAGATAGCAATCAGCCCCAGCATTTT	CASSNTDSNQPQHF
.	16	few	TRBJ2-3	TRBV7-2	TGTGCCAGCAGCTTAGCGGGGGGATCTAGCACAGATACGCAGTATTTT	CASSLAGGSSTDTQYF
TRBD2	15	.	TRBJ2-2	TRBV5-1	TGCGCCAGCAGCTTGGAGGCGCGGGGGACCGGGGAGCTGTTTTTT	CASSLEARGTGELFF
TRBD2	18	many	TRBJ2-7	TRBV7-6	TGTGCCAGCAGCTTAGGAGCTCTTGGGAGGGTTGGTTACTACGAGCAGTACTTC	CASSLGALGRVGYYEQYF
.	12	.	TRBJ1-6	TRBV30	TGTGCCTGGAGTAACAGGAATTCACCCCTCCACTTT	CAWSNRNSPLHF
.	11	many	TRBJ1-1	TRBV29-1	TGCAGCGTGGTGCAGAACACTGAAGCTTTCTTT	CSVVQNTEAFF
TRBD2	18	.	TRBJ2-6	TRBV20-1	TGCAGTGCTCCCCTCGGACTAGCGGACAGCTCTGGGGCCAACGTCCTGACTTTC	CSAPLGLADSSGANVLTF
TRBD1	12	many	TRBJ2-7	TRBV20-1	TGCAGTGCACCCCGACAGGGTCACGAGCAGTACTTC	CSAPRQGHEQYF
.	14	.	TRBJ2-7	TRBV29-1	TGCAGCGCTGTAGGACGGACAGAAGCCTACGAGCAGTACTTC	CSAVGRTEAYEQYF
.	14	.	TRBJ1-2	TRBV6-5	TGTGCCAGCAACCAAAATAGGGAGCCCTATGGCTGCACCTTC	CASNQNREPYGCTF
TRBD1	11	.	TRBJ2-7	TRBV7-9	TGTGCTAGCAGCCCACGTCCCGGGACAGGGTTC	CASSPRPGTGF
TRBD1	16	many	TRBJ1-5	TRBV20-1	TGCAGTGCTAGAGATCCTCTGGACAGGGGGCATCAGCCCCAGCATTTT	CSARDPLDRGHQPQHF
.	13	many	TRBJ2-7	TRBV29-1	TGCAGCGTTGTTGCCGGGGCCCCCTACGAGCAGTACTTC	CSVVAGAPYEQYF
.	14	many	TRBJ2-5	TRBV6-5	TGTGCCAGCAGTGAGAGGGGGGCGAGGGAGACCCAGTACTTC	CASSERGARETQYF
.	14	.	TRBJ1-4	TRBV5-1	TGCGCCAGCAGGTTGGGGGTCAGGGATGAAAAACTGTTTTTT	CASRLGVRDEKLFF
.	13	.	TRBJ1-2	TRBV20-1	TGCAGTGCTCGAACATCGGCCAACTATGGCTACACCTTC	CSARTSANYGYTF
.	13	.	TRBJ1-2	TRBV3-1	TGTGCCAGCAAAGGGGTAACCCACTATGGCTACACCTTC	CASKGVTHYGYTF
.	16	many	TRBJ1-3	TRBV29-1	TGCAGCGTTGAAGTAGGGGTGGGGGTCTCTGGAAACACCATATATTTT	CSVEVGVGVSGNTIYF